The clone carrying this TCR beta chain was found a few times. No antigen is known for it. Time point meaning: patch test 1, 2 weeks after DPC sensitization. Indicated treatment: therapeutic diphenylcyclopropenone sensitization with weekly scalp DPC. V lost 5 bases, J lost 9 bases, and 17 bases lay in between. There are 14 residues in the CDR3. This sample stems from a study of human T cells and chemical hapten exposure. Across the whole study: DPC at 2% was the sensitizing agent, placed on about 2 cm by about 2 cm of upper inner arm skin. The study enrolled mostly female patients with alopecia areata, totalis or universalis. Findings and caveats of the study: All donors were alopecia patients, so their immunity may differ from that of healthy people.

In the library, unique molecular identifiers were attached to individual cDNA molecules. Each CDR3 protein is one row after TCRdb ran MiXCR on the RACE reads. The sample shows approximately 90,000 distinct CDR3 sequences, around an eighth of them seen only once. This sequence originates from a woman aged 40 to 50 with alopecia areata. Some clones in this sample may be carry-over from other donors' samples. The sample consisted of whole blood, taken in connection with sensitization to the hapten diphenylcyclopropenone (DPC). J is TRBJ2-1 and V is TRBV12-3 or TRBV12-4; D remains ambiguous. The CDR3 loop is CASSQWTKRTEQFF. As DNA, the CDR3 is TGTGCCAGCAGTCAGTGGACGAAGAGGACTGAGCAGTTCTTC.